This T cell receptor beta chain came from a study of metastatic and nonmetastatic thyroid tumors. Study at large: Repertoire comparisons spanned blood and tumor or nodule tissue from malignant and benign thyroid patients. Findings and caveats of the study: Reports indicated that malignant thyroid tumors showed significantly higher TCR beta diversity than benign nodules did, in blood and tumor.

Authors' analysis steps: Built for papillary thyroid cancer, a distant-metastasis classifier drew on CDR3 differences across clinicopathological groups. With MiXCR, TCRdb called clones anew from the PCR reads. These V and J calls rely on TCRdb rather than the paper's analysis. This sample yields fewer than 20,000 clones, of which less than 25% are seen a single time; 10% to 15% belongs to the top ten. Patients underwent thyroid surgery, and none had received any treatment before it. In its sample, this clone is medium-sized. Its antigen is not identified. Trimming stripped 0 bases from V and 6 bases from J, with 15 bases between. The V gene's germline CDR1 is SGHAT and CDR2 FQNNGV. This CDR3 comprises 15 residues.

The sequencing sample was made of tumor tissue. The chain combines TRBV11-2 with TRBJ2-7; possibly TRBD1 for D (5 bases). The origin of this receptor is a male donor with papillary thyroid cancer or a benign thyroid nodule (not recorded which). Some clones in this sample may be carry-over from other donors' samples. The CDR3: CASSLEPGLKSEQYF. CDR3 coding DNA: TGTGCCAGCAGCTTAGAACCAGGGCTGAAAAGCGAGCAGTACTTC.